This T cell receptor (beta chain) was profiled in a study of blood T cell repertoires in COVID-19. As for the study in general: Specimens from acute and convalescent COVID-19 originated in the United States, Italy and Spain. The cDNA or gDNA used as material had been derived from T cells, B-cell-depleted T cells, or PBMCs.

The ends lost 4 bases at V and 2 bases at J; junction bases unmatched: 4. CDR1 and CDR2 (germline): SGHNT, YYREEE (reference sequence). The CDR3 sequence is 15 residues long. This clone was seen a few times. In the study's own analysis: Cell counts per sample came from amplifying reference gene primers. Clones were read by immunoSEQ multiplex PCR, and TCRdb kept only the in-frame ones, dropping some. The D gene and trimming were derived from the DNA, and the V and J assignments and clone size from that table. The profile shows roughly 160,000 clones, approximately 90% of them singletons. Sequenced sample: peripheral blood. The origin of this receptor is a man aged 45-60 years who had recovered from COVID-19. This chain links TRBV5-4 with TRBJ1-2; 11 bases are shared with TRBD1. The CDR3 sequence: CASSLGTGGNYGYTF. The CDR3 region has the DNA TGTGCCAGCAGCCTAGGGACAGGGGGGAACTATGGCTACACCTTC.